These 14 T cell receptor beta chains came from one sample sequenced in a study of blood T cell repertoires in COVID-19. Measured with immunoSEQ multiplex PCR; TCRdb has only the in-frame clones, and not every one. The sample comprises roughly 350,000 clones, about 90% of which are singletons, and about 6% rests with the top ten. Sequencing was done on a sample of peripheral blood. The receptor source for this set is a woman in her 50s with COVID-19, enrolled during active disease.

This clone was seen a single time. The chain joins TRBV3-1 (or the pseudogene TRBV3-2) to TRBJ2-7, with D uncertain. The CDR3 is 13 residues long. Looked up from germline, CDR1 is LGHDT and CDR2 is YNNKEL (reference sequence). V was trimmed by 1 base and J by 4 bases, leaving 8 bases between them. The CDR3 protein is CASSQADKYEQYF. The CDR3 bases are TGTGCCAGCAGCCAAGCAGACAAATACGAGCAGTACTTC.

The CDR3 loop is CSASSRDRGIYEQYF. CDR3 DNA: TGCAGTGCTAGTAGCCGGGACAGGGGAATTTACGAGCAGTACTTC. The chain combines TRBV20-1 with TRBJ2-7; 10 nucleotides align to TRBD1. The CDR3 extends over 15 amino acids. The germline V gene has CDR1 DFQATT and CDR2 SNEGSKA (reference sequence). V was clipped by 3 bases and J by 4 bases; unmatched bases: 9.

The V gene is TRBV2, the J gene TRBJ2-6; TRBD2 matches 9 bases. In germline, CDR1 is SNHLY, CDR2 FYNNEI. The CDR3 is 18 residues long. With V trimmed by 6 bases and J by 3 bases, 12 bases remained unmatched. This CDR3 reads CASSGLKREVVGANVLTF. The DNA of the CDR3 is TGTGCCAGCAGCGGTCTAAAGCGGGAGGTAGTTGGGGCCAACGTCCTGACTTTC.

The chain has TRBV5-1 and TRBJ2-6; 7 bases align to TRBD1. With 3 bases clipped from V and 0 bases from J, the junction kept 9 bases outside the gene matches. The CDR3 loop spans 18 amino acids. The V gene's germline CDR1 is SGHRS and CDR2 YFSETQ. In nucleotides, the CDR3 is TGCGCCAGCAGCTCGACCCGGGACAGTTCCTCTGGGGCCAACGTCCTGACTTTC. Protein: CASSSTRDSSSGANVLTF.

The chain recombines TRBV12-3 or TRBV12-4 with TRBJ1-2; the D gene is possibly TRBD1 (6 bases). Trimming removed 5 bases at V and 8 bases at J, with 12 bases between. This CDR3 spans 12 amino acids. The CDR3 sequence is CASSTRTAGYTF. CDR3 sequence (DNA): TGTGCCAGCAGTACCCGGACAGCGGGCTACACCTTC.

The rearrangement joins TRBV6-2 or TRBV6-3 to TRBJ2-7, with D possibly being TRBD2 (5 bases). This CDR3 is built from 13 residues. V lost 4 bases and J lost 6, with 13 bases in between. Germline CDR1 MNHEY, CDR2 SVGEGT. The CDR3 DNA reads as TGTGCCAGCAGTTCCGGGCCCCGGGGCGAGCAGTACTTC. Translated: CASSSGPRGEQYF.

This rearrangement joins TRBV7-2 to TRBJ1-2; 11 bases match TRBD1. CDR3 size: 15 residues. The ends lost 5 bases at V and 6 bases at J; junction bases unmatched: 8. The germline V gene has CDR1 SGHTA and CDR2 FQGNSA. Here the CDR3 reads CASSIWTGGLDGYTF. The DNA of the CDR3 is TGTGCCAGCAGCATCTGGACAGGGGGCCTCGATGGCTACACCTTC.

The chain couples TRBV19 to TRBJ2-2; possibly TRBD1 for D (6 bases). This CDR3 region has 13 residues. Trimming removed 6 bases from V and 6 bases from J, with 11 bases in between. Looked up from germline, CDR1 is LNHDA and CDR2 is SQIVND (reference sequence). This CDR3 reads CASRNRVAGELFF. CDR3 DNA: TGTGCCAGTAGGAACAGGGTAGCCGGGGAGCTGTTTTTT. Combining the CDR3 with reference TRBV19 and TRBJ2-2 gives the whole variable domain DGGITQSPKYLFRKEGQNVTLSCEQNLNHDAMYWYRQDPGQGLRLIYYSQIVNDFQKGDIAEGYSVSREKKESFPLTVTSAQKNPTAFYLCASRNRVAGELFFGEGSRLTVL.

Here the CDR3 reads CASSSGPGGGELFF. The CDR3 nucleotides are TGCGCCAGCAGCTCGGGCCCCGGGGGCGGGGAGCTGTTTTTT. This chain connects TRBV5-1 to TRBJ2-2, with D possibly matching TRBD2 (6 bases). Looked up from germline, CDR1 is SGHRS and CDR2 is YFSETQ. The CDR3 consists of 14 residues. V was trimmed by 3 bases and J by 7 bases, leaving 13 bases between them.

This clone was detected a few times. V and J are TRBV27 and TRBJ2-2; D uncertain. Per germline, CDR1 MNHEY and CDR2 SMNVEV (reference sequence). This CDR3 has 13 residues. V lost 6 bases, J lost 7 bases, and 12 bases lay in between. The CDR3 sequence is CASRATSSGELFF. The CDR3 nucleotides are TGTGCCAGCAGGGCCACTTCTAGCGGGGAGCTGTTTTTT.

The count of this clone is one. The chain links TRBV18 to TRBJ1-2, with 9 bases aligning to TRBD1. Germline loops: CDR1 KGHSH, CDR2 LQKENI. Germline trimming cut 4 bases from V and 4 bases from J; bases unmatched to any gene: 13. The CDR3 is made up of 17 amino acids. The CDR3 sequence: CASSLSPGTGTRYGYTF. CDR3 DNA sequence: TGTGCCAGCTCACTTAGTCCCGGGACAGGGACCCGCTATGGCTACACCTTC.

This clone was seen just once. The chain joins TRBV5-1 to TRBJ2-7; D gene unclear. Germline lookup yields CDR1 SGHRS and CDR2 YFSETQ. This CDR3 spans 13 amino acids. Deletions cut 3 bases from V and 4 bases from J, with 11 bases between. The CDR3 reads CASSSDNEYEQYF. The CDR3 DNA reads TGCGCCAGCAGCTCCGACAACGAATACGAGCAGTACTTC.

This clone was counted between two and nine times. The chain employs TRBV5-5 and TRBJ1-6; 7 nucleotides agree with TRBD1. Trimming removed 4 bases from V and 7 bases from J; junction bases left unmatched: 8. CDR1 is SGHKS and CDR2 is YYEKEE in the germline V gene (reference sequence). The CDR3 is 15 residues long. For the CDR3, the DNA is TGTGCCAGCAGCATTGGGACAGCCAACAATTCACCCCTCCACTTT. Translating it yields CASSIGTANNSPLHF.

The CDR3 here is CASSLGPGTGGPGYTF. Here the CDR3 DNA reads TGTGCCAGCAGCTTGGGCCCCGGGACAGGGGGCCCTGGCTACACCTTC. The chain is built from TRBV5-5 and TRBJ1-2; 12 bases align to TRBD1. Germline assignment: CDR1 SGHKS and CDR2 YYEKEE (reference sequence). J was trimmed by 7 bases and V by 0 bases; bases with no gene match: 7. CDR3 length equals 16 residues.